The 22 T cell receptor beta chains presented below share a single source sample, sequenced in a study of PD-L1 blockade in urothelial cancer. Repertoires were generated with immunoSEQ multiplex PCR, while TCRdb's copy carries only in-frame clones and drops some. The sample lists about 43,000 clones, around 82% occurring once. Time point in this sample: peripheral blood 6 weeks after treatment start. Here the sequenced sample was PBMCs, taken around atezolizumab (anti-PD-L1) treatment. The source is a man between 60 and 75 years old with urothelial cancer.

J is TRBJ2-7 and V is TRBV5-6; no reliable D call. The CDR3 loop spans 11 amino acids. V was cut by 3 bases and J by 3 bases, with 4 bases left in between. The V gene's germline CDR1 is SGHDT and CDR2 YYEEEE. The CDR3 here is CASSSNYEQYF. CDR3 DNA sequence: TGTGCCAGCAGCTCCAACTACGAGCAGTACTTC.

The J gene is TRBJ2-5, the V gene TRBV19, with 7 bases that match TRBD2. This CDR3 spans 13 amino acids. Per the germline V gene, CDR1 is LNHDA and CDR2 is SQIVND (reference sequence). With 4 bases clipped from V and 5 bases from J, the junction kept 4 bases outside the gene matches. The CDR3 region is CASSTGGTETQYF. Here the CDR3 DNA reads TGTGCCAGTAGTACGGGGGGTACGGAGACCCAGTACTTC.

In this sample, this clone turned up once. The V call is TRBV7-2, the J call TRBJ2-5; weak D call: TRBD2 (6 bases). CDR3 size: 15 residues. Germline CDR1 and CDR2: SGHTA and FQGNSA. Trimming stripped 5 bases from V and 3 bases from J, with 16 bases between. The CDR3 region is CASSPSRTIKETQYF. CDR3 DNA: TGTGCCAGCAGCCCTAGCCGGACTATAAAAGAGACCCAGTACTTC. Combining the CDR3 with reference TRBV7-2 and TRBJ2-5 gives the whole variable domain GAGVSQSPSNKVTEKGKDVELRCDPISGHTALYWYRQSLGQGLEFLIYFQGNSAPDKSGLPSDRFSAERTGGSVSTLTIQRTQQEDSAVYLCASSPSRTIKETQYFGPGTRLLVL.

This clone was recorded only once. The chain links TRBV7-2 to TRBJ2-1; TRBD2 might be the D (5 bases). Between the trimmed V and J ends, which lost 2 bases and 7 bases, there was a span of 6 bases. The CDR3 length is 12 residues. Germline V lookup: CDR1 SGHTA, CDR2 FQGNSA. The CDR3 is CASSLRRNEQFF. The CDR3 region has the DNA TGTGCCAGCAGCTTAAGGAGGAATGAGCAGTTCTTC. Full variable domain (rest looked up from reference TRBV7-2 and TRBJ2-1): GAGVSQSPSNKVTEKGKDVELRCDPISGHTALYWYRQSLGQGLEFLIYFQGNSAPDKSGLPSDRFSAERTGGSVSTLTIQRTQQEDSAVYLCASSLRRNEQFFGPGTRLTVL.

The chain uses TRBV19 and TRBJ1-3, with 7 bases aligning to TRBD1. The germline V gene has CDR1 LNHDA and CDR2 SQIVND (reference sequence). With 3 bases clipped from V and 2 bases from J, the junction kept 4 bases outside the gene matches. The CDR3 is made up of 15 amino acids. The CDR3 here is CASSMGTATGNTIYF. CDR3 nucleotides: TGTGCCAGTAGTATGGGGACAGCCACTGGAAACACCATATATTTT.

The chain has TRBV2 and TRBJ2-3; 8 nucleotides line up with TRBD2. This CDR3 comprises 14 residues. CDR1 SNHLY and CDR2 FYNNEI come from the germline V gene. The J segment lost 0 bases and the V segment lost 11 bases, leaving 7 bases of the junction unmatched. CDR3 sequence (DNA): TGTGCCTGTCGGCCTAGCGGGAGCACAGATACGCAGTATTTT. Amino acid sequence: CACRPSGSTDTQYF.

The rearrangement links TRBV5-5 to TRBJ1-5; D might be TRBD1 (6 bases). CDR1 and CDR2 from the germline V gene are SGHKS and YYEKEE (reference sequence). The CDR3 runs to 15 residues. Trimming removed 0 bases from V and 7 bases from J, with 14 bases in between. CDR3 sequence reads: CASSLGPGGAQPQHF. For the CDR3, the DNA is TGTGCCAGCAGCTTGGGCCCCGGGGGGGCCCAGCCCCAGCATTTT.

This chain links TRBV9 with TRBJ2-1; TRBD2 matches at 9 bases. The CDR3 contains 16 residues. The J segment lost 6 bases and the V segment lost 4 bases, leaving 11 bases of the junction unmatched. The germline gives CDR1 SGDLS, CDR2 YYNGEE. CDR3 nucleotide sequence: TGTGCCAGCAGCTCCCGGGGTAGCGGGGGTGGCAATGAGCAGTTCTTC. It encodes CASSSRGSGGGNEQFF.

J is TRBJ1-4 and V is TRBV18, with D possibly TRBD1 on 6 matching bases. V was shortened by 2 bases and J by 7 bases, with 11 bases between the two germline ends. The V gene's germline CDR1 is KGHSH and CDR2 LQKENI. The CDR3 runs to 14 residues. The CDR3 DNA is TGTGCCAGCTCACCAACAGGGTCCGGTGAAAAACTGTTTTTT. Amino acid sequence: CASSPTGSGEKLFF.

V is TRBV2 and J is TRBJ1-3, with 9 bases that match TRBD1. CDR3 length: 16 amino acids. The V gene end was trimmed by 4 bases and the J gene end by 3 bases; junction bases not matched to a gene: 7. The germline gives CDR1 SNHLY, CDR2 FYNNEI. CDR3 DNA sequence: TGTGCCAGCAGTGGGGACAGGGCGTCGGGTGGAAACACCATATATTTT. Translated, it gives CASSGDRASGGNTIYF.

The genes are TRBV19 and TRBJ1-1; D is perhaps TRBD1 (5 bases). Trimming removed 7 bases at V and 6 bases at J, with 15 bases between. Per the germline V gene, CDR1 is LNHDA and CDR2 is SQIVND (reference sequence). This CDR3 contains 13 residues. The CDR3 DNA is TGTGCCAGTACCCCCTGGGGGGGAGCTGAAGCTTTCTTT. Amino acid sequence: CASTPWGGAEAFF. Full variable domain (remainder filled in from reference TRBV19 and TRBJ1-1): DGGITQSPKYLFRKEGQNVTLSCEQNLNHDAMYWYRQDPGQGLRLIYYSQIVNDFQKGDIAEGYSVSREKKESFPLTVTSAQKNPTAFYLCASTPWGGAEAFFGQGTRLTVV.

This sequence joins TRBV5-4 and TRBJ2-3; unclear D gene. The CDR3 runs to 16 residues. The ends were cut back, 6 bases at V and 0 bases at J, with 17 bases in the middle. Germline V lookup: CDR1 SGHNT, CDR2 YYREEE (reference sequence). In nucleotides, the CDR3 is TGTGCCAGCACCATTACCACAAACCCTAGCACAGATACGCAGTATTTT. It translates to CASTITTNPSTDTQYF.

J is TRBJ2-4 and V is TRBV6-1, with no clear D. V lost 4 bases and J lost 9, with 7 bases in between. Germline V gives CDR1 MNHNS, CDR2 SASEGT. The CDR3 loop spans 11 amino acids. CDR3 coding DNA: TGTGCCAGCAGTGCGTACGGCATTCAGTACTTC. Protein: CASSAYGIQYF.

This clone was counted a few times. Here the CDR3 reads CATSSQGQEAFF. CDR3 nucleotide sequence: TGTGCCACCAGCAGCCAAGGACAGGAAGCTTTCTTT. The chain uses TRBV15 and TRBJ1-1; D is possibly TRBD1 (6 bases). With 3 bases removed from V and 8 bases from J, the gap between germline ends came to 10 bases. Germline V gives CDR1 LNHNV, CDR2 YYDKDF (reference sequence). The CDR3 has 12 residues.

V gene TRBV4-1 combines with J gene TRBJ2-5; 7 positions agree with TRBD1. With the DNA end fitting TRBJ2-7 better, the J assignment may be wrong. This CDR3 spans 17 amino acids. Germline CDR1 is MGHRA and CDR2 is YSYEKL. The CDR3 coding sequence is TGCGCCAGCAGCCAACTCCCATCCGGGACAGAGACCTACGAGCAGTACTTC. Translation: CASSQLPSGTETYEQYF.

V and J are TRBV5-1 and TRBJ2-7; D perhaps matches TRBD1 (6 bases). The CDR3 covers 13 residues. Deletions cut 4 bases from V and 3 bases from J, with 11 bases between. Germline values: CDR1 SGHRS, CDR2 YFSETQ. As DNA, the CDR3 is TGCGCCAGCAGCATGGGGGCAATCTACGAGCAGTACTTC. It specifies CASSMGAIYEQYF.

The gene calls are TRBV2 and TRBJ1-2; TRBD1 matches at 9 bases. The CDR3 loop spans 14 amino acids. CDR1 and CDR2 (germline): SNHLY, FYNNEI. With 2 bases clipped from V and 7 bases from J, the junction kept 5 bases outside the gene matches. As DNA, the CDR3 is TGTGCCAGCAGTGAATGGACAGGGGTGTCTGGCTACACCTTC. Amino acids: CASSEWTGVSGYTF.

This clone was found once. This chain connects TRBV7-3 to TRBJ2-1, with 10 positions matching TRBD1. The CDR3 is made up of 14 amino acids. With V trimmed by 1 base and J by 8 bases, 2 bases remained unmatched. Germline CDR1 is SGHTA and CDR2 is FQGTGA. In nucleotides, the CDR3 is TGTGCCAGCAGCTTAAGGGGACAGGGGCATGAGCAGTTCTTC. Translation: CASSLRGQGHEQFF.

The chain is built from TRBV6-1 and TRBJ1-2, with 8 positions matching TRBD1. The CDR3 runs 14 residues. J was trimmed by 4 bases and V by 2 bases; bases with no gene match: 3. CDR1 and CDR2 from the germline V gene are MNHNS and SASEGT. CDR3 sequence reads: CASSERTGRYGYTF. Written as DNA, the CDR3 is TGTGCCAGCAGTGAAAGGACAGGGCGCTATGGCTACACCTTC.

This chain joins TRBV6-1 and TRBJ2-7, with 7 bases identical to TRBD1. The V segment lost 3 bases and the J segment 3 bases; nucleotides outside the gene matches: 2. CDR1 MNHNS and CDR2 SASEGT come from the germline V gene. The CDR3 spans 13 residues. CDR3 protein: CASSERDSYEQYF. The DNA of the CDR3 is TGTGCCAGCAGTGAGAGGGACAGCTACGAGCAGTACTTC.

The chain carries TRBV28 and TRBJ2-7; TRBD1 matches 7 bases. V lost 5 bases, J lost 1 base, and 14 bases stayed unmatched. CDR1 is MDHEN and CDR2 is SYDVKM in the germline V gene. The CDR3 consists of 17 residues. The CDR3, as DNA: TGTGCCAGCAGTCTCCACTACGGGACAGCCGAATCCTACGAGCAGTACTTC. It codes for CASSLHYGTAESYEQYF.

This clone has a handful of counts. The CDR3 loop is CASSPGGSYEQYF. The DNA of the CDR3 is TGTGCCAGCAGCCCTGGGGGGTCCTACGAGCAGTACTTC. The gene calls are TRBV7-8 and TRBJ2-7, with a weak D call TRBD2 (6 bases). There are 13 residues in the CDR3. Germline V gene data show CDR1 as SGHVS and CDR2 as FQNEAQ. Deletions cut 5 bases from V and 1 base from J, with 9 bases between. The whole variable domain, filled in from reference TRBV7-8 and TRBJ2-7, reads GAGVSQSPRYKVAKRGQDVALRCDPISGHVSLFWYQQALGQGPEFLTYFQNEAQLDKSGLPSDRFFAERPEGSVSTLKIQRTQQEDSAVYLCASSPGGSYEQYFGPGTRLTVT.